This TCR beta chain derives from a study of control samples from healthy donors and cancer patients. This CDR3 region has 17 residues. Generated by immunoSEQ multiplex PCR, the TCRdb table keeps only in-frame clones and is missing some. The table includes about 140,000 clones, 92% detected once. The sample consisted of blood. The TCR sequence derives from a man between 25 and 39 years old in good health. The genes are TRBV21-1 and TRBJ2-1; the table gives TRBD2 as D, unverified against the DNA. TRBV21-1 is tagged as a pseudogene. CDR3 loop: CASTRKSSGRSRNEQFF. CDR3 coding DNA: TGTGCCAGCACCCGCAAAAGTTCCGGGAGAAGCCGCAATGAGCAGTTCTTC.